These 11 T cell receptor beta chains came from one sample sequenced in a study of blood T cell repertoires in COVID-19. The assay was immunoSEQ multiplex PCR, and TCRdb's table has in-frame clones only and misses some. The table shows fewer than 300,000 clones, with around 81% occurring only once. The sequenced sample was peripheral blood. The receptors were sampled from a person between 65 and 79 years old with COVID-19, enrolled during active disease.

This rearrangement joins TRBV3-1 (or the pseudogene TRBV3-2) to TRBJ2-7; the D gene is possibly TRBD2 (6 bases). CDR3 length: 15 amino acids. V shed 0 bases and J shed 4 bases, with 13 bases lying between them. In germline, CDR1 is LGHDT, CDR2 YNNKEL (reference sequence). The chain's CDR3 is CASSQEGLTNYEQYF. The CDR3 DNA is TGTGCCAGCAGCCAAGAGGGACTGACTAATTACGAGCAGTACTTC.

V and J are TRBV30 and TRBJ2-3, with TRBD2 matching 8 bases. With 2 bases clipped from V and 5 bases from J, the junction kept 15 bases outside the gene matches. There are 17 residues in the CDR3. Germline V lookup: CDR1 GTSNPN, CDR2 SVGIG (reference sequence). The CDR3 DNA is TGTGCCTGGAGTAGAGGTGTCGCGGGAGGAGCTGGAGATACGCAGTATTTT. Translation gives CAWSRGVAGGAGDTQYF.

The chain uses TRBV5-1 and TRBJ2-3; TRBD2 might be the D (5 bases). Germline values: CDR1 SGHRS, CDR2 YFSETQ. Trimming took 0 bases from V and 4 from J, leaving 12 bases between them. There are 15 residues in the CDR3. The CDR3 coding sequence is TGCGCCAGCAGCTTGGAGGCTAGCAACCCAGATACGCAGTATTTT. Translated, it gives CASSLEASNPDTQYF.

The CDR3 DNA reads as TGTGCCAGCAGCTTAGGCGGAGGGAGCAACGAGCAGTACTTC. It is translated as CASSLGGGSNEQYF. The chain recombines TRBV7-7 with TRBJ2-7; possibly TRBD2 for D (6 bases). CDR3 size: 14 residues. CDR1 is SSHAT, CDR2 FNYEAQ, per germline (reference sequence). The V and J ends lost 1 base and 5 bases respectively, with 12 bases between them. The whole variable domain, filled in from reference TRBV7-7 and TRBJ2-7, reads GAGVSQSPRYKVTKRGQDVTLRCDPISSHATLYWYQQALGQGPEFLTYFNYEAQPDKSGLPSDRFSAERPEGSISTLTIQRTEQRDSAMYRCASSLGGGSNEQYFGPGTRLTVT.

Concerning this clone itself: This CDR3 is also generated by other DNA sequences in the sample. The V call is TRBV19, the J call TRBJ2-3, with 11 bases aligning to TRBD2. CDR1 is LNHDA, CDR2 SQIVND, per germline (reference sequence). This CDR3 spans 15 amino acids. After removal of 4 bases from V and 0 bases from J, the junction contained 0 bases not matched to a gene. CDR3 sequence reads: CASSRLAGSTDTQYF. The CDR3 DNA is TGTGCCAGTAGTAGACTAGCGGGGAGCACAGATACGCAGTATTTT.

The chain employs TRBV11-3 and TRBJ2-5; 11 bases align to TRBD2. V lost 1 base and J lost 5; bases outside the gene matches: 6. There are 16 residues in the CDR3. From germline, CDR1 is SGHNT and CDR2 YENEEA. For the CDR3, the DNA is TGTGCCAGCAGCTTAGCTGTAGCGGGAGGGAGTGAGACCCAGTACTTC. This encodes CASSLAVAGGSETQYF.

V usage is TRBV5-5 and J usage is TRBJ2-1, with 12 bases fitting TRBD2. CDR3 size: 16 residues. Germline V CDR1 and CDR2: SGHKS, YYEKEE (reference sequence). J was trimmed by 3 bases and V by 5 bases; bases with no gene match: 6. CDR3 in amino acids: CASSPEGLAGYNEQFF. In DNA, the CDR3 is TGTGCCAGCAGTCCGGAGGGACTAGCGGGCTACAATGAGCAGTTCTTC.

The chain is built from TRBV7-9 and TRBJ2-1; the D is unclear. The V gene lost 2 bases and the J gene lost 3 bases, with 2 bases spanning the gap. Germline loops: CDR1 SEHNR, CDR2 FQNEAQ (reference sequence). The CDR3 totals 12 residues. CDR3 in DNA: TGTGCCAGCAGCTTACACTACAATGAGCAGTTCTTC. It yields the protein CASSLHYNEQFF.

This CDR3 is CGTPKGGAAGNTEAFF. The CDR3 DNA reads TGTGGCACTCCCAAAGGGGGGGCCGCGGGGAACACTGAAGCTTTCTTT. This chain joins TRBV27 and TRBJ1-1; D perhaps matches TRBD1 (6 bases). The CDR3 extends over 16 amino acids. Germline lookup yields CDR1 MNHEY and CDR2 SMNVEV (reference sequence).

This chain joins TRBV5-1 and TRBJ1-6, with D tentatively TRBD1 (6 bases). Trimming took 2 bases from V and 6 from J, leaving 15 bases between them. CDR3 length: 16 amino acids. Germline V gene sequence: CDR1 SGHRS, CDR2 YFSETQ. In nucleotides, the CDR3 is TGCGCCAGCAGCTTTTTGGGCGGACAGAGTAATTCACCCCTCCACTTT. It specifies CASSFLGGQSNSPLHF.

In DNA form, the CDR3 reads TGTGCCAGGGACCGGGGTTACGAGCAGTACTTC. Translated, it gives CARDRGYEQYF. The J gene is TRBJ2-7, the V gene TRBV6-7; a possible D gene is TRBD2 (5 bases). Being an ORF, TRBV6-7 has a function that is uncertain. There are 11 residues in the CDR3. V was trimmed by 9 bases and J by 4 bases, leaving 10 bases between them.